The 17 T cell receptor beta chains reported below all come from one sample, sequenced in a study of blood T cell repertoires in COVID-19. The protocol was immunoSEQ multiplex PCR, while the TCRdb copy is restricted to in-frame clones and leaves out a portion. The sample includes under 50,000 clones, approximately 80% of them seen just once. Sequenced material: peripheral blood. These TCRs come from a human donor with active or convalescent COVID-19. The donor label of this sample is uncertain.

The rearrangement joins TRBV6-1 to TRBJ2-1, with D tentatively TRBD2 (5 bases). Germline loops: CDR1 MNHNS, CDR2 SASEGT. CDR3 size: 16 residues. Trimming shortened V by 2 bases and J by 6 bases, and 17 bases separated the two germline ends. The CDR3 nucleotides read TGTGCCAGCAGTGAATCCTTAACTAGAAGTGCCAATGAGCAGTTCTTC. Encoded protein: CASSESLTRSANEQFF.

This chain joins TRBV7-3 and TRBJ2-3; D is unresolved. The CDR3 has 13 amino acids. Trimming stripped 1 base from V and 2 bases from J, with 4 bases between. Per the germline V gene, CDR1 is SGHTA and CDR2 is FQGTGA. CDR3 in DNA: TGTGCCAGCAGCTTAATCTCCACAGATACGCAGTATTTT. Translated: CASSLISTDTQYF.

This clone has ten or more counts. The chain uses TRBV5-1 and TRBJ2-2, with D perhaps TRBD2 (7 bases). Trimming took off 4 bases at V and 0 bases at J, with 13 bases between the two ends. This CDR3 region has 16 residues. Germline assignment: CDR1 SGHRS and CDR2 YFSETQ. CDR3 in amino acids: CASSRGGSPNTGELFF. In nucleotides, the CDR3 is TGCGCCAGCAGCAGGGGGGGTTCTCCGAACACCGGGGAGCTGTTTTTT.

This clone was observed a handful of times. This rearrangement joins TRBV5-1 to TRBJ2-1; tentatively, D is TRBD2 (5 bases). The CDR3 runs to 18 residues. CDR1 and CDR2 from the germline V gene are SGHRS and YFSETQ. Trimming removed 1 base at V and 0 bases at J, with 17 bases between. CDR3 loop: CASSLQPGLIGSYNEQFF. CDR3 DNA: TGCGCCAGCAGCTTGCAGCCTGGACTTATAGGCTCCTACAATGAGCAGTTCTTC.

This chain connects TRBV4-1 to TRBJ2-1; D is unclear. There are 16 residues in the CDR3. CDR1 is MGHRA and CDR2 is YSYEKL in the germline V gene. Deletions cut 0 bases from V and 4 bases from J, with 13 bases between. CDR3 bases: TGCGCCAGCAGCCAAGAAAGTAGTTCCCCATACAATGAGCAGTTCTTC. Translation gives CASSQESSSPYNEQFF.

The sample holds one count of this clone. The chain has TRBV30 and TRBJ2-5, with 10 bases aligning to TRBD2. The CDR3 extends over 14 amino acids. Germline-derived CDR1 and CDR2 are GTSNPN and SVGIG (reference sequence). V lost 3 bases, J lost 5 bases, and 6 bases stayed unmatched. The CDR3 loop reads CAWRASGSMETQYF. As DNA, the CDR3 is TGTGCCTGGAGGGCTAGCGGGAGTATGGAGACCCAGTACTTC.

The chain is built from TRBV18 and TRBJ2-2; D possibly corresponds to TRBD2 (6 bases). CDR1 is KGHSH and CDR2 is LQKENI in the germline V gene. CDR3 length equals 13 residues. The V gene lost 5 bases and the J gene lost 9 bases, with 13 bases spanning the gap. CDR3 DNA sequence: TGTGCCAGCTCAGTAGCGGAGTCCCGGGAGCTGTTTTTT. This sequence encodes CASSVAESRELFF.

The chain is built from TRBV28 and TRBJ1-3; a possible D gene is TRBD1 (5 bases). V dropped 6 bases and J dropped 1 base, with 10 bases sitting between them. Germline V gene sequence: CDR1 MDHEN, CDR2 SYDVKM. The CDR3 is made up of 14 amino acids. DNA of the CDR3: TGTGCCAGCAGAACGACAGCGTCTGGAAACACCATATATTTT. Translating it yields CASRTTASGNTIYF.

A few counts support this clone. This chain joins TRBV7-3 and TRBJ2-1; 7 nucleotides match TRBD1. There are 15 residues in the CDR3. V was pared by 5 bases and J by 4 bases, with 8 bases of the junction left unmatched. The germline V gene has CDR1 SGHTA and CDR2 FQGTGA. The CDR3, as DNA: TGTGCCAGCAGCCGGGGCTCGGGACAGTACAATGAGCAGTTCTTC. Amino acids: CASSRGSGQYNEQFF.

This clone was detected once. The chain employs TRBV9 and TRBJ1-3; 9 bases fit TRBD1. The CDR3 contains 16 residues. Germline CDR1 reads SGDLS; CDR2 reads YYNGEE. Trimming removed 2 bases from V and 3 bases from J; junction bases left unmatched: 6. The CDR3 DNA sequence: TGTGCCAGCAGCGTTCATACAGGGGGCAGTGGAAACACCATATATTTT. Its protein is CASSVHTGGSGNTIYF.

V is TRBV7-3 and J is TRBJ1-2; 9 bases align to TRBD1. The germline V gene has CDR1 SGHTA and CDR2 FQGTGA. After removal of 0 bases from V and 6 bases from J, the junction contained 5 bases not matched to a gene. The CDR3 is made up of 15 amino acids. CDR3 region: CASSLTPGQGHGYTF. The CDR3 bases are TGTGCCAGCAGCTTAACGCCGGGACAGGGCCATGGCTACACCTTC.

This chain connects TRBV5-1 to TRBJ1-6; D gene unclear. There are 15 residues in the CDR3. From germline, CDR1 is SGHRS and CDR2 YFSETQ. Trimming took 0 bases from V and 8 from J, leaving 12 bases between them. DNA of the CDR3: TGCGCCAGCAGCTTGGTGGGTCCGAGGGATTCACCCCTCCACTTT. Encoded protein: CASSLVGPRDSPLHF.

This chain joins TRBV18 and TRBJ2-1, with 11 bases lining up with TRBD2. The CDR3 is made up of 20 amino acids. Germline CDR1 is KGHSH and CDR2 is LQKENI. Losses at the gene ends were 0 bases for V and 0 bases for J; bases not matched to a gene: 10. CDR3 residues: CASSPPISGGDFYSYNEQFF. CDR3 in DNA: TGTGCCAGCTCACCACCGATTAGCGGGGGGGATTTTTACTCCTACAATGAGCAGTTCTTC.

This rearrangement joins TRBV9 to TRBJ1-1, with a possible D match to TRBD1 (5 bases). This CDR3 has 15 amino acids. Germline loops: CDR1 SGDLS, CDR2 YYNGEE. Trimming left V 3 bases short and J 2 bases short, with 14 bases between. The CDR3 DNA reads TGTGCCAGCAGCGGACAGCAGGGATTTAACACTGAAGCTTTCTTT. Translation: CASSGQQGFNTEAFF.

This clone occurred a few times. The chain has TRBV5-5 and TRBJ1-2, with D possibly TRBD1 on 6 matching bases. Trimming removed 4 bases from V and 0 bases from J, with 10 bases in between. This CDR3 spans 14 amino acids. Germline CDR1 and CDR2: SGHKS and YYEKEE (reference sequence). CDR3 amino acids: CASSHEGANYGYTF. For the CDR3, the DNA is TGTGCCAGCAGCCACGAGGGGGCTAACTATGGCTACACCTTC.

The chain couples TRBV20-1 to TRBJ1-4; D gene ambiguous. V lost 4 bases, J lost 4 bases, and 13 bases lay in between. The germline V gene encodes CDR1 DFQATT and CDR2 SNEGSKA (reference sequence). CDR3 length equals 14 residues. CDR3 DNA: TGCAGTGCTAATGAGGGCAGTCATAATGAAAAACTGTTTTTT. As protein: CSANEGSHNEKLFF.

This chain joins TRBV27 and TRBJ2-2, with a tentative D call TRBD1 (6 bases). V lost 1 base and J 2 bases, leaving 8 bases between the germline ends. This CDR3 spans 15 amino acids. Germline CDR1 is MNHEY and CDR2 is SMNVEV (reference sequence). The CDR3 region is CASSLWTANTGELFF. The CDR3 bases are TGTGCCAGCAGTTTATGGACAGCTAACACCGGGGAGCTGTTTTTT.